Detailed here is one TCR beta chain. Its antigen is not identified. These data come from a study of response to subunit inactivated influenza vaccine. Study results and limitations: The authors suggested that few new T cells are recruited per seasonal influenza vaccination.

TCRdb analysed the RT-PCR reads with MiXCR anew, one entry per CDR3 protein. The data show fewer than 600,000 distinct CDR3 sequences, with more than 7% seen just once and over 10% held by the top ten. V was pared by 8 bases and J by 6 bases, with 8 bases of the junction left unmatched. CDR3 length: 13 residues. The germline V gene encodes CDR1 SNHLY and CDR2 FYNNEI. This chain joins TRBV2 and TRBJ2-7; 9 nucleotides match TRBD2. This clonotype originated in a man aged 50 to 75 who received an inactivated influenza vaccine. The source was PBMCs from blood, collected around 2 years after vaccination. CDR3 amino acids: CASVASGGSEQYF. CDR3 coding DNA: TGTGCCAGCGTCGCCAGCGGGGGGAGCGAGCAGTACTTC.